The text below deals with one TCR beta chain. Its antigen is unknown. V was pared by 0 bases and J by 2 bases, with 9 bases between. Germline-derived CDR1 and CDR2 are MNHEY and SVGAGI. The CDR3 is 15 residues long. This entry comes from a study of cytomegalovirus exposure and HLA in healthy donors. Participants comprised healthy donors of bone marrow. General observations from the study: Being indistinguishable, some V segments were excluded, TRBV6-2 and TRBV6-3 among them. Only CMV serostatus was available as immune exposure information.

With 60 Vbeta and 13 Jbeta primers, the PCR was carried out. Assay: immunoSEQ multiplex PCR; the TCRdb copy retains only in-frame clones and omits some. This sample carries 120,000 or so clones, 78% of them seen once, and the ten largest clones take approximately 10%. The sequenced material came from PBMCs. The chain uses TRBV6-5 and TRBJ2-3; tentative D call: TRBD1 (6 bases). The sequence was collected from a man aged 25-45 years in good health and CMV-seropositive. The DNA for the CDR3 is TGTGCCAGCAGTTACTCGGGGGCGGTCACAGATACGCAGTATTTT. This gives the protein CASSYSGAVTDTQYF.